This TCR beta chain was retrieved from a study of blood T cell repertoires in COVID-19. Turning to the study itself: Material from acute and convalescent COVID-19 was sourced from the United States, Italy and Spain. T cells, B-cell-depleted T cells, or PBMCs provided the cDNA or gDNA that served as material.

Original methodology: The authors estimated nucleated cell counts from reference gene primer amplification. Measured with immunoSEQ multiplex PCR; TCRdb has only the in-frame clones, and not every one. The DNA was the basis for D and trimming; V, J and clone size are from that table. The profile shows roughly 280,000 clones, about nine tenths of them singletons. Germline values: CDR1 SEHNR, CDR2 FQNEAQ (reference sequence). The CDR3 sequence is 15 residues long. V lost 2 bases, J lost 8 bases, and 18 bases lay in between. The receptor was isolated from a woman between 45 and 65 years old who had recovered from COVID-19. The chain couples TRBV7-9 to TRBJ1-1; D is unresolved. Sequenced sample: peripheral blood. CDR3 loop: CASSLRDLGAGEAFF. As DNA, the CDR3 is TGTGCCAGCAGCTTACGGGATTTGGGAGCGGGAGAAGCTTTCTTT.